Detailed here is one T cell receptor (beta chain). Its recognized antigen is unknown. Per-base quality was not reported, and no clone a single base away is much larger than it. The CDR3 covers 14 residues, taking in both the cysteine and the phenylalanine. The entry retains the CDR3 DNA only, 42 bases that are in frame from base 1. CDR1 and CDR2 (LGHDT, YNNKEL) derive from the germline V gene (reference sequence). V and J are truncated by 4 bases and 7 bases respectively, leaving an intervening sequence of 16 bases. The immunoSEQ Assay, a bias-controlled multiplex PCR, was used to amplify TCRbeta CDR3 regions from genomic DNA. Per the authors' processing: The number of nucleated cells in each sample was estimated from the amplification of reference gene primers within the assay. Sequence reads were collapsed and filtered to measure the absolute abundance of every unique TCRbeta CDR3 rearrangement. Productive Simpson clonality was computed per sample as the square root of Simpson's diversity index over productive rearrangements. The immuneACCESS repertoire file appears here via TCRdb, limited to in-frame rearrangements. These files lack a portion of the clones; in checked studies, under half of the deficit traces to unresolved V genes, and the cause of the others is not known. V and J calls and clone size are given by that table; D and trimming were obtained from the DNA. Present in this sample are about 240,000 clones, more than 85% of which were seen just once. More than 6.5% of the sample is taken by the ten largest.

The collaborating institutions used their own protocols to collect whole blood in K2EDTA tubes. For TCRbeta analysis, collaborators shipped samples in one of three forms: frozen whole blood, isolated PBMCs, or DNA extracted from either of those sample types. The source of the sample is a study of blood T cell repertoires in COVID-19 (dated by TCRdb to 2018 to 2020). For the study in its entirety: Samples covering the acute and convalescent phases of COVID-19 were provided by collaborators in the United States, Italy and Spain. Where HLA class I and class II types were available, the types were taken from metadata supplied by the sample provider, not from assay-based typing. The material from the prospective study consisted of cDNA or gDNA derived from T cells, B-cell-depleted T cells, or PBMCs. Samples came from the ongoing ImmuneRACE study (first 160 participants) plus 1,254 subjects from 6 global collaborators. Subjects who had been exposed to COVID-19, were actively infected with it, or had recovered from it provided the deeply sampled blood TCRbeta repertoires that made up the dataset. The sample metadata nearly always contained a de-identified subject ID, COVID-19 status, age in years and sex. The repertoires were released in a freely available public database meant as a resource for research on the immune response to SARS-CoV-2. What the research found in general, with its limitations: The amount of clinical and demographic metadata varied by source and participant and was provided uncurated.

The TCR was taken from a woman in her seventies with active or convalescent COVID-19. The V and J genes are TRBV3-1 (or the pseudogene TRBV3-2) and TRBJ1-1; the D gene is perhaps TRBD1, from 6 matching bases. The specimen sequenced was peripheral blood. The DNA sequence is given as TGTGCCAGCAGCCCCTTCGACAGGAGATATGAAGCTTTCTTT. This gives the protein CASSPFDRRYEAFF.